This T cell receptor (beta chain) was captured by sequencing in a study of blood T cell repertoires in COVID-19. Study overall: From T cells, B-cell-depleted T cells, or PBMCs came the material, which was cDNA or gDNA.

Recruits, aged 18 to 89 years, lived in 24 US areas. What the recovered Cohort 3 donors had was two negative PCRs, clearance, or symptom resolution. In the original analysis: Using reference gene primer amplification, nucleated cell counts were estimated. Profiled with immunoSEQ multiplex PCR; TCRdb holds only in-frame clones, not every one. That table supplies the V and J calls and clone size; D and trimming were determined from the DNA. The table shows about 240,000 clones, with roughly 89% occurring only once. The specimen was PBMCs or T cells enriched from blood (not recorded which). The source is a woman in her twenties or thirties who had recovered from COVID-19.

The DNA for the CDR3 is TGTGCCAGCACCCTATATAATTCACCCCTCCACTTT. Amino acid sequence: CASTLYNSPLHF. J is TRBJ1-6 and V is TRBV28, with D uncertain. The CDR3 totals 12 residues. Germline V gene data show CDR1 as MDHEN and CDR2 as SYDVKM. Trimming removed 7 bases at V and 4 bases at J, with 5 bases between.